What follows is one T cell receptor beta chain and its context. No antigen is known for it. The entry originates in a study of cytomegalovirus exposure and HLA in healthy donors. Study observations and caveats: Presence/absence analyses assumed roughly uniform sequencing depth across donors.

The V segment lost 2 bases and the J segment 3 bases; nucleotides outside the gene matches: 3. The germline gives CDR1 MNHNY, CDR2 SVGAGI (reference sequence). The CDR3 covers 14 residues. The PCR employed 60 Vbeta primers together with 13 Jbeta primers. This table comes from immunoSEQ multiplex PCR, and its TCRdb copy is limited to in-frame clones, with some not included. The sample shows around 130,000 clones, 81% of them seen only once. This chain connects TRBV6-6 to TRBJ1-1; 7 bases line up with TRBD1. This clonotype was obtained from a woman aged 40-49 years in good health and CMV-seronegative. The specimen was PBMCs. DNA for the CDR3: TGTGCCAGCAGTTACCGACAGGGAGACACTGAAGCTTTCTTT. Translated, it gives CASSYRQGDTEAFF.